Shown below are 20 T cell receptor beta chains from a single sample sequenced in a study of somatic mutations in cytotoxic T cells in rheumatoid arthritis. Clones were read by immunoSEQ multiplex PCR, and TCRdb kept only the in-frame ones, dropping some. The sample contains under 20,000 clones, approximately 80% of which appear only once. The material sequenced was CD8+ T cells sorted from blood. The receptors shown here come from an adult with rheumatoid arthritis.

The V gene is TRBV4-2, the J gene TRBJ2-1, with D uncertain. Per the germline V gene, CDR1 is LGHNA and CDR2 is YNFKEQ. CDR3 size: 12 residues. Trimming left V 2 bases short and J 6 bases short, with 5 bases between. CDR3 in DNA: TGTGCCAGCAGCCAAACGGGCAATGAGCAGTTCTTC. Translation: CASSQTGNEQFF.

To note about this clone: Relative to the germline gene, one junction end is altered; a read error may explain this. The genes are TRBV11-2 and TRBJ1-1; 9 bases align to TRBD1. Germline CDR1 and CDR2: SGHAT and FQNNGV. CDR3 length: 17 amino acids. CDR3 region: CASSPGRAGTGNPEAFF. The DNA for the CDR3 is TGTGCCAGCAGCCCCGGGAGGGCGGGGACAGGGAACCCTGAAGCTTTCTTT.

The chain links TRBV19 to TRBJ1-5, with D possibly matching TRBD1 (5 bases). Germline V gene sequence: CDR1 LNHDA, CDR2 SQIVND (reference sequence). V gave up 4 bases and J gave up 4 bases, with 8 bases separating them. The CDR3 loop spans 13 amino acids. DNA of the CDR3: TGTGCCAGTAGTAAGACAGTGAATCAGCCCCAGCATTTT. Protein: CASSKTVNQPQHF.

The J gene is TRBJ2-5, the V gene TRBV25-1; D call uncertain. CDR1 and CDR2 (germline): MGHDK, SYGVNS. The V end lost 1 base, the J end lost 0 bases, and 18 bases lay between the germline ends. The CDR3 consists of 18 residues. CDR3 bases: TGTGCCAGCAGTGAATTGGTTTCCGCCGGGTACTACCAAGAGACCCAGTACTTC. Translated: CASSELVSAGYYQETQYF. The whole variable domain, filled in from reference TRBV25-1 and TRBJ2-5, reads EADIYQTPRYLVIGTGKKITLECSQTMGHDKMYWYQQDPGMELHLIHYSYGVNSTEKGDLSSESTVSRIRTEHFPLTLESARPSHTSQYLCASSELVSAGYYQETQYFGPGTRLLVL.

The chain has TRBV9 and TRBJ2-1; D possibly corresponds to TRBD1 (7 bases). The CDR3 contains 14 residues. Trimming stripped 4 bases from V and 7 bases from J, with 15 bases between. Germline CDR1 reads SGDLS; CDR2 reads YYNGEE. CDR3 protein: CASSWSAGGNEQFF. In nucleotides, the CDR3 is TGTGCCAGCAGCTGGTCGGCAGGGGGGAATGAGCAGTTCTTC.

This rearrangement joins TRBV5-6 to TRBJ1-5, with D perhaps TRBD1 (6 bases). The germline V gene has CDR1 SGHDT and CDR2 YYEEEE. The V gene lost 7 bases and the J gene lost 5 bases, with 16 bases spanning the gap. The CDR3 is made up of 14 amino acids. The CDR3 DNA follows: TGTGCCAGCGCTTCAGGGGTGGAAGATCAGCCCCAGCATTTT. Its protein product is CASASGVEDQPQHF. The whole variable domain, filled in from reference TRBV5-6 and TRBJ1-5, reads DAGVTQSPTHLIKTRGQQVTLRCSPKSGHDTVSWYQQALGQGPQFIFQYYEEEERQRGNFPDRFSGHQFPNYSSELNVNALLLGDSALYLCASASGVEDQPQHFGDGTRLSIL.

The V gene is TRBV12-5, the J gene TRBJ2-7, with 10 bases fitting TRBD1. The CDR3 covers 15 residues. Germline V lookup: CDR1 LGHNT, CDR2 FRNRAP. With 5 bases clipped from V and 5 bases from J, the junction kept 9 bases outside the gene matches. The CDR3 DNA reads as TGTGCTAGTGGTGCCCCCCGGGACAGGGGCCACGAGCAGTACTTC. Amino acid sequence: CASGAPRDRGHEQYF.

This clone appeared a few times. The chain joins TRBV5-4 to TRBJ2-7, with TRBD1 matching over 8 bases. CDR1 is SGHNT, CDR2 YYREEE, per germline (reference sequence). Trimming at V came to 2 bases and at J to 3 bases, leaving 10 bases not matched to a gene. The CDR3 runs to 16 residues. CDR3 DNA sequence: TGTGCCAGCAGCTTCAAGATCCAACAGGGGGTCTACGAGCAGTACTTC. Translated: CASSFKIQQGVYEQYF.

The V gene is TRBV9, the J gene TRBJ2-2; 11 bases match TRBD1. Germline CDR1 reads SGDLS; CDR2 reads YYNGEE. The J segment lost 6 bases and the V segment lost 10 bases, leaving 2 bases of the junction unmatched. CDR3 length equals 12 residues. The CDR3 loop is CAGQGAAGELFF. CDR3 nucleotides: TGTGCCGGACAGGGGGCGGCCGGGGAGCTGTTTTTT. The full variable domain, in which reference TRBV9 and TRBJ2-2 provide the parts outside the CDR3, is DSGVTQTPKHLITATGQRVTLRCSPRSGDLSVYWYQQSLDQGLQFLIQYYNGEERAKGNILERFSAQQFPDLHSELNLSSLELGDSALYFCAGQGAAGELFFGEGSRLTVL.

V and J are TRBV13 and TRBJ2-6; no clear D gene. The CDR3 contains 15 residues. Germline loops: CDR1 PRHDT, CDR2 FYEKMQ (reference sequence). Trimming cost V 1 base and J 4 bases, with 8 bases left between them. CDR3 in amino acids: CASSLEGAGANVLTF. In DNA form, the CDR3 reads TGTGCCAGCAGCTTAGAGGGCGCCGGGGCCAACGTCCTGACTTTC.

The chain is built from TRBV5-6 and TRBJ2-5; D is unclear. Per the germline V gene, CDR1 is SGHDT and CDR2 is YYEEEE. This CDR3 has 13 residues. Trimming took 0 bases from V and 7 from J, leaving 10 bases between them. The CDR3 is CASSLALLGTQYF. CDR3 bases: TGTGCCAGCAGCTTGGCTTTACTGGGGACCCAGTACTTC. Full variable domain (outside the CDR3, taken from reference TRBV5-6 and TRBJ2-5): DAGVTQSPTHLIKTRGQQVTLRCSPKSGHDTVSWYQQALGQGPQFIFQYYEEEERQRGNFPDRFSGHQFPNYSSELNVNALLLGDSALYLCASSLALLGTQYFGPGTRLLVL.

This chain connects TRBV10-3 to TRBJ1-5, with 9 bases identical to TRBD1. CDR1 and CDR2 from the germline V gene are ENHRY and SYGVKD. V lost 10 bases, J lost 0 bases, and 4 bases stayed unmatched. This CDR3 contains 14 residues. CDR3 protein: CATRQGVSNQPQHF. In nucleotides, the CDR3 is TGTGCCACCCGACAGGGGGTTAGCAATCAGCCCCAGCATTTT.

This sequence joins TRBV6-4 and TRBJ2-1; TRBD1 or TRBD2 may be the D gene (6 bases each). This CDR3 has 16 amino acids. The ends were cut back, 6 bases at V and 0 bases at J, with 15 bases in the middle. The germline V gene encodes CDR1 MRHNA and CDR2 SNTAGT. Here the CDR3 DNA reads TGTGCCAGCAGCAAGGACGGGGGCTACTCCTACAATGAGCAGTTCTTC. It translates to CASSKDGGYSYNEQFF.

The chain recombines TRBV11-3 with TRBJ2-7; the match to TRBD1 covers 8 bases. This CDR3 spans 15 amino acids. V lost 0 bases and J lost 2; bases outside the gene matches: 3. The germline CDR1 and CDR2 sequences are SGHNT and YENEEA. The CDR3 DNA follows: TGTGCCAGCAGCTTAGACCGGGACAGGACCTACGAGCAGTACTTC. Its translation is CASSLDRDRTYEQYF.

J is TRBJ2-1 and V is TRBV7-9, with D unresolved. The CDR3 has 12 amino acids. The V end was cut by 5 bases, the J end by 7 bases, with 9 bases between. Germline-derived CDR1 and CDR2 are SEHNR and FQNEAQ (reference sequence). The CDR3: CASSLFRNEQFF. In nucleotides, the CDR3 is TGTGCCAGCAGCCTTTTTAGGAATGAGCAGTTCTTC.

V and J are TRBV27 and TRBJ1-1, with 7 bases identical to TRBD1. Germline CDR1 MNHEY, CDR2 SMNVEV (reference sequence). V shed 4 bases, J shed 8 bases, and the junction held 7 bases outside the gene matches. The CDR3 spans 13 residues. The CDR3 DNA sequence: TGTGCCAGCAGTTGGGACAGCCAGCGGGAAGCTTTCTTT. Translating gives CASSWDSQREAFF.

By sample share, this clone is medium-sized (0.01 to 0.1%). V and J are TRBV4-1 and TRBJ2-7, with 8 bases matching TRBD1. Per the germline V gene, CDR1 is MGHRA and CDR2 is YSYEKL. The CDR3 spans 14 residues. With 1 base clipped from V and 7 bases from J, the junction kept 6 bases outside the gene matches. CDR3 nucleotide sequence: TGCGCCAGCAGCCAAGTGACAGGGGCTTGGGAGCAGTACTTC. The encoded protein is CASSQVTGAWEQYF.

The chain couples TRBV6-5 to TRBJ1-1, with a weak D call TRBD1 (5 bases). The CDR3 loop spans 14 amino acids. Germline CDR1 reads MNHEY; CDR2 reads SVGAGI. The V and J ends lost 4 bases and 3 bases respectively, with 12 bases between them. The CDR3 here is CASSWGRMDTEAFF. As DNA, the CDR3 is TGTGCCAGCAGTTGGGGACGAATGGACACTGAAGCTTTCTTT.

The chain combines TRBV27 with TRBJ2-1, with 10 bases matching TRBD2. CDR1 MNHEY and CDR2 SMNVEV come from the germline V gene (reference sequence). V was pared by 7 bases and J by 3 bases, with 6 bases of the junction left unmatched. The CDR3 covers 15 residues. CDR3 sequence (DNA): TGTGCCAGCACCGTGACTAGCGGGCACTACAATGAGCAGTTCTTC. Translating it yields CASTVTSGHYNEQFF.

This clone was seen just once. V usage is TRBV10-3 and J usage is TRBJ1-2; no firm D call. The CDR3 runs 12 residues. Germline V gene lookup returns CDR1 ENHRY and CDR2 SYGVKD. The V and J ends lost 1 base and 12 bases respectively, with 12 bases between them. The CDR3 loop reads CAISELGRDHTF. The DNA of the CDR3 is TGTGCCATCAGTGAGTTAGGCCGGGATCACACCTTC.